Presented here are 2 T cell receptor beta chains from one specimen sequenced in a study of blood T cell repertoires in COVID-19. Produced via immunoSEQ multiplex PCR; TCRdb's table is partial and in-frame only. The sample gives hundreds of thousands of clones, 85% to 90% of which show up once; about 6.3% is in the top ten. The source material was peripheral blood. These receptors all come from a woman between 50 and 59 years old with COVID-19, enrolled during active disease.

There are a few counts of this clone. The chain combines TRBV6-4 with TRBJ2-1; possible D gene TRBD1, 7 bases. Deletions cut 6 bases from V and 5 bases from J, with 11 bases between. The CDR3 extends over 13 amino acids. From germline, CDR1 is MRHNA and CDR2 SNTAGT. For the CDR3, the DNA is TGTGCCAGCAGCAGGGGGGACCACAATGAGCAGTTCTTC. Translating it yields CASSRGDHNEQFF.

This clone was detected only a few times. V usage is TRBV5-8 and J usage is TRBJ2-7, with TRBD2 matching 8 bases. The CDR3 is made up of 14 amino acids. Looked up from germline, CDR1 is SGHTS and CDR2 is YDEGEE. V lost 4 bases, J lost 6 bases, and 9 bases stayed unmatched. CDR3 coding DNA: TGTGCCAGCAGCAGGGGACTAGTCGGGGGCGAGCAGTACTTC. Its protein product is CASSRGLVGGEQYF.